This TCR beta chain is drawn from a study of cytomegalovirus exposure and HLA in healthy donors. Study-wide background: Assignment to the Caucasian-associated ancestry cluster applied to around 76% of the roughly 420 genotyped donors. The study's findings and limits: Most likely, a cluster of highly shared sequence variants arose as a sequencing artifact. TCR beta sequences numbering 15,000 to 20,000 were associated with HLA alleles at 0.05 false discovery rate in a later analysis. In a later analysis, HLA-C alleles had the fewest associated TCRs, DRB1 alleles the most.

This clone has only a few counts. Its matching antigen is unknown. The PCR had 60 Vbeta and 13 Jbeta primers. TCRdb's table, derived via immunoSEQ multiplex PCR, lists solely in-frame clones and lacks some. Of some 110,000 clones in the sample, about 70% were seen once. CDR3 size: 15 residues. Losses at the gene ends were 5 bases for V and 6 bases for J; bases not matched to a gene: 2. Germline lookup yields CDR1 SGHTA and CDR2 FQGNSA. This sequence joins TRBV7-2 and TRBJ2-2, with 14 bases fitting TRBD2. Sequencing was performed on PBMCs. The TCR comes from a man younger than 45 in good health and CMV-seronegative. CDR3 bases: TGTGCCAGCAGCGTGGGACTAGCGGGAGCCGGGGAGCTGTTTTTT. Translating it yields CASSVGLAGAGELFF. The complete variable domain, with remaining parts taken from reference TRBV7-2 and TRBJ2-2, reads GAGVSQSPSNKVTEKGKDVELRCDPISGHTALYWYRQSLGQGLEFLIYFQGNSAPDKSGLPSDRFSAERTGGSVSTLTIQRTQQEDSAVYLCASSVGLAGAGELFFGEGSRLTVL.